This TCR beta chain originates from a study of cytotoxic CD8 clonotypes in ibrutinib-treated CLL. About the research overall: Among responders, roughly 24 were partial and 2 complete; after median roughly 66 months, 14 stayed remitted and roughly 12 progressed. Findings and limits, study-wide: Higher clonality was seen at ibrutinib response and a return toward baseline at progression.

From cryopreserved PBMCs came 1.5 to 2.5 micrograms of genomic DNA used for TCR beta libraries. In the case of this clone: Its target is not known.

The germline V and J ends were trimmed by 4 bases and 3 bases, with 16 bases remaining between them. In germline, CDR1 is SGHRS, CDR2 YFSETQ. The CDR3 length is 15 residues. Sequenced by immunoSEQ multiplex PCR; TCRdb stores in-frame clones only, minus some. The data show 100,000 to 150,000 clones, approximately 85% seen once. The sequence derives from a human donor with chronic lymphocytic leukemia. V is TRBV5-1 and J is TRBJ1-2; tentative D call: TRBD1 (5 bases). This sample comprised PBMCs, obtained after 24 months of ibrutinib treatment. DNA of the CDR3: TGCGCCAGCAGCATAGCAGGGTCATGGGACTATGGCTACACCTTC. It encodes CASSIAGSWDYGYTF.